The 15 T cell receptor beta chains reported below all come from one sample, sequenced in a study of blood T cells in healthy people across ages. Primed by a sample-barcoded 5' primer and a J-beta primer mix, a second PCR proceeded for roughly 6 to 12 cycles. TCRdb processed the 5' RACE reads anew with MiXCR; each CDR3 protein has one entry. Found here are some 1,800,000 distinct CDR3 sequences, 39% of them singletons; the top ten hold roughly 23%. The sample comprised blood. The receptors derive from a human donor in good health.

The rearrangement joins TRBV20-1 to TRBJ2-1; a weak D match, TRBD1 (5 bases). The CDR3 length is 14 residues. V was clipped by 1 base and J by 6 bases, with 13 bases between them. Germline CDR1 is DFQATT and CDR2 is SNEGSKA (reference sequence). Written as DNA, the CDR3 is TGCAGTGCTAGAGCCCCAGGGATGGGCAATGAGCAGTTCTTC. Translation: CSARAPGMGNEQFF.

This clonotype was recorded a few times. This chain joins TRBV5-1 and TRBJ2-3; 10 bases align to TRBD1. The CDR3 totals 16 residues. J was trimmed by 2 bases and V by 4 bases; bases with no gene match: 7. Germline V gives CDR1 SGHRS, CDR2 YFSETQ. CDR3 region: CASSEPGTGVTDTQYF. CDR3 DNA: TGCGCCAGCAGCGAACCCGGGACAGGGGTCACAGATACGCAGTATTTT.

The chain carries TRBV29-1 and TRBJ1-2; 7 nucleotides agree with TRBD1. This CDR3 is built from 12 residues. The germline gives CDR1 SQVTM, CDR2 ANQGSEA. J was trimmed by 6 bases and V by 6 bases; bases with no gene match: 7. The CDR3 nucleotides are TGCAGCGTAGCACAGGGGAGAGATGGCTACACCTTC. It is translated as CSVAQGRDGYTF. Variable domain in full (rest from reference TRBV29-1 and TRBJ1-2): SAVISQKPSRDICQRGTSLTIQCQVDSQVTMMFWYRQQPGQSLTLIATANQGSEATYESGFVIDKFPISRPNLTFSTLTVSNMSPEDSSIYLCSVAQGRDGYTFGSGTRLTVV.

The V gene is TRBV21-1, the J gene TRBJ1-1; TRBD1, the table's D call, was not compared with the DNA. TRBV21-1 corresponds to a pseudogene. CDR3 length: 15 residues. The CDR3, as DNA: TGTGCCAGCAGCAAAGATGTGGGGGAATGGACTGAAGCTTTCTTT. Protein product: CASSKDVGEWTEAFF.

This clonotype came up many times. V usage is TRBV29-1 and J usage is TRBJ2-7; D may be TRBD1 (5 bases). Trimming pared 4 bases from V and 0 bases from J, leaving 13 bases between. The CDR3 consists of 14 residues. Per germline, CDR1 SQVTM and CDR2 ANQGSEA. CDR3 sequence: CSVAGTGLSYEQYF. The CDR3 nucleotides are TGCAGCGTTGCTGGTACAGGTCTCTCCTACGAGCAGTACTTC.

The genes are TRBV29-1 and TRBJ1-2; D call uncertain. The germline V and J ends were trimmed by 5 bases and 2 bases, with 15 bases remaining between them. Per the germline V gene, CDR1 is SQVTM and CDR2 is ANQGSEA. This CDR3 is 14 amino acids long. The CDR3 is CSVLPGIHNYGYTF. The CDR3 nucleotides read TGCAGCGTTTTACCCGGAATTCACAACTATGGCTACACCTTC.

Turning to this clonotype: A read error may be the cause here, since a much bigger clone is one base away. The J gene is TRBJ2-7, the V gene TRBV6-2 or TRBV6-3; no reliable D call. The CDR3 length is 12 residues. The germline CDR1 and CDR2 sequences are MNHEY and SVGEGT. V gave up 10 bases and J gave up 2 bases, with 12 bases separating them. The CDR3 sequence is CATVLTPYEQYF. The CDR3 DNA follows: TGTGCCACAGTACTTACTCCCTACGAGCAGTACTTC.

This clonotype was detected ten times or more. CDR3 sequence (DNA): TGCAGCGTTGGGCGGGGCTCCTACGAGCAGTACTTC. Protein sequence: CSVGRGSYEQYF. The chain is built from TRBV29-1 and TRBJ2-7; D is perhaps TRBD2 (6 bases). This CDR3 comprises 12 residues. V shed 4 bases and J shed 0 bases, with 7 bases lying between them. Germline V CDR1 and CDR2: SQVTM, ANQGSEA.

J is TRBJ2-4 and V is TRBV20-1; 8 bases fit TRBD2. The DNA matches TRBJ2-7 better at its end, which makes the J call doubtful. The CDR3 spans 15 residues. Germline lookup yields CDR1 DFQATT and CDR2 SNEGSKA (reference sequence). The CDR3 bases are TGCAGTGCAACTCGGACTAGCCCGAGCTTTGGCGAGCAGTACTTC. As protein: CSATRTSPSFGEQYF.

A few counts support this clonotype. This chain uses TRBV28 with TRBJ1-5; perhaps TRBD1 as D (5 bases). The ends were cut back, 5 bases at V and 2 bases at J, with 10 bases in the middle. CDR3 length: 14 residues. CDR1 is MDHEN, CDR2 SYDVKM, per germline. The CDR3 reads CASSEQVGNQPQHF. DNA for the CDR3: TGTGCCAGCAGTGAACAGGTCGGCAATCAGCCCCAGCATTTT.

There are a few counts of this clonotype. The rearrangement joins TRBV7-2 to TRBJ2-1; 12 bases line up with TRBD2. There are 18 residues in the CDR3. V lost 2 bases, J lost 3 bases, and 8 bases stayed unmatched. The germline gives CDR1 SGHTA, CDR2 FQGNSA. CDR3 DNA: TGTGCCAGCAGCTTAAGGCCTAGCGGGGGGGCCGGCTACAATGAGCAGTTCTTC. It encodes CASSLRPSGGAGYNEQFF.

This clonotype was seen only a few times. This sequence joins TRBV9 and TRBJ2-1; no definite D call. The length of the CDR3 is 15 residues. The V end lost 0 bases, the J end lost 2 bases, and 9 bases lay between the germline ends. The germline gives CDR1 SGDLS, CDR2 YYNGEE. The CDR3 DNA reads as TGTGCCAGCAGCGTAGAGGGTAGCCCCTACAATGAGCAGTTCTTC. This encodes CASSVEGSPYNEQFF.

The table lists this clonotype with many counts. The CDR3 spells CASSPYGQGATEAFF. The CDR3 nucleotides are TGTGCCAGCAGCCCCTACGGACAGGGGGCCACTGAAGCTTTCTTT. The chain combines TRBV6-2 or TRBV6-3 with TRBJ1-1; 11 positions agree with TRBD1. The CDR3 covers 15 residues. V gave up 6 bases and J gave up 4 bases; unmatched junction bases: 7. Germline CDR1 reads MNHEY; CDR2 reads SVGEGT.

There are a few counts of this clonotype. This chain uses TRBV3-1 with TRBJ1-1, with TRBD1 matching over 7 bases. The CDR3 totals 15 residues. The junction had 7 bases not matched to a gene; V was cut back by 5 bases and J by 1 base. Per germline, CDR1 LGHDT and CDR2 YNNKEL (reference sequence). In DNA, the CDR3 is TGTGCCAGCAGCTCAGGGTGGACAGGGAACACTGAAGCTTTCTTT. Its translation is CASSSGWTGNTEAFF.

The CDR3, as DNA: TGTGCCAGCAGCAACGAAGGACTCTCCCTCTATGGCTACACCTTC. Protein: CASSNEGLSLYGYTF. V gene TRBV12-3 or TRBV12-4 combines with J gene TRBJ1-2; D remains unclear. The ends were cut back, 6 bases at V and 4 bases at J, with 18 bases in the middle. This CDR3 contains 15 residues.